These 16 T cell receptor beta chains were all obtained from the same sample, sequenced in a study of T-cell memory formation after mild COVID-19. TCRdb redid the calling of the 5' RACE reads with MiXCR, one entry per CDR3 protein. The repertoire has fewer than 70,000 distinct CDR3 sequences, around 9.5% of them found once; the top ten carry 1.2%. Sequencing input: PBMCs or a T cell subset sorted from them (not recorded which). These TCRs come from a man between 18 and 35 years old who had mild COVID-19 (a few samples of this study predate the infection). Cell type and time point are not known.

This clonotype was seen only a few times. The rearrangement links TRBV18 to TRBJ2-5, with D unclear. The CDR3 has 14 residues. Trimming took off 2 bases at V and 5 bases at J, with 12 bases between the two ends. Germline CDR1 reads KGHSH; CDR2 reads LQKENI. The CDR3 here is CASSPGFWKETQYF. The CDR3 DNA is TGTGCCAGCTCACCAGGTTTCTGGAAGGAGACCCAGTACTTC.

The chain is built from TRBV2 and TRBJ2-7; D assignment may be TRBD1 or TRBD2 (5 bases each). The CDR3 has 13 residues. The V end was cut by 1 base, the J end by 1 base, with 5 bases between. CDR1 is SNHLY and CDR2 is FYNNEI in the germline V gene. CDR3 in DNA: TGTGCCAGCAGTGAAGGGGGGTCCTACGAGCAGTACTTC. It encodes CASSEGGSYEQYF.

This clonotype was counted between two and nine times. V gene TRBV5-1 combines with J gene TRBJ2-3, with unresolved D. The V and J ends lost 0 bases and 0 bases respectively, with 8 bases between them. CDR3 length: 15 residues. In germline, CDR1 is SGHRS, CDR2 YFSETQ. The CDR3 protein is CASSLGTASTDTQYF. The CDR3 DNA reads TGCGCCAGCAGCTTGGGCACAGCTAGCACAGATACGCAGTATTTT.

The chain carries TRBV6-1 and TRBJ1-1; no clear D. The CDR3 consists of 13 residues. Trimming stripped 3 bases from V and 2 bases from J, with 7 bases between. Germline loops: CDR1 MNHNS, CDR2 SASEGT. The CDR3 coding sequence is TGTGCCAGCAGTGACCAGCGAAACACTGAAGCTTTCTTT. Encoded protein: CASSDQRNTEAFF.

Only a few counts were recorded for this clonotype. The CDR3 DNA sequence: TGCGCCAGCAGCTTCGACTATACTGAGCAGTTCTTC. Its protein is CASSFDYTEQFF. The chain is built from TRBV5-1 and TRBJ2-1, with D maybe TRBD2 (5 bases). This CDR3 spans 12 amino acids. The germline gives CDR1 SGHRS, CDR2 YFSETQ. V was cut by 2 bases and J by 9 bases, with 9 bases left in between. The full variable domain, rest sourced from reference TRBV5-1 and TRBJ2-1, is KAGVTQTPRYLIKTRGQQVTLSCSPISGHRSVSWYQQTPGQGLQFLFEYFSETQRNKGNFPGRFSGRQFSNSRSEMNVSTLELGDSALYLCASSFDYTEQFFGPGTRLTVL.

A few counts support this clonotype. CDR3 protein: CSARSGFEQYV. The CDR3 DNA reads TGCAGTGCTAGGTCAGGGTTCGAGCAGTACGTC. The V gene is TRBV20-1, the J gene TRBJ2-7, with D tentatively TRBD1 (5 bases). The CDR3 loop spans 11 amino acids. V was shortened by 3 bases and J by 6 bases, with 9 bases between the two germline ends. Germline CDR1 and CDR2: DFQATT and SNEGSKA (reference sequence).

This clonotype has just a few counts. This chain joins TRBV20-1 and TRBJ2-7; D is ambiguous. The CDR3 sequence is 13 residues long. With 2 bases removed from V and 4 bases from J, the gap between germline ends came to 12 bases. The germline gives CDR1 DFQATT, CDR2 SNEGSKA (reference sequence). The CDR3 sequence: CSARPGSLYEQYV. The CDR3 bases are TGCAGTGCTAGACCTGGAAGTCTATACGAGCAGTACGTC.

This clonotype was found a few times. This chain links TRBV4-3 with TRBJ2-3, with 10 bases that match TRBD2. The ends lost 1 base at V and 0 bases at J; junction bases unmatched: 4. The CDR3 has 17 amino acids. The germline V gene encodes CDR1 LGHNA and CDR2 YSLEER. For the CDR3, the DNA is TGCGCCAGCAGCCAAGCCGGACTAGCGGCCAGCACAGATACGCAGTATTTT. Protein product: CASSQAGLAASTDTQYF.

This clonotype was seen only a few times. The V gene is TRBV5-1, the J gene TRBJ1-3; D is ambiguous. The germline V gene encodes CDR1 SGHRS and CDR2 YFSETQ. The V and J ends lost 2 bases and 4 bases respectively, with 10 bases between them. This CDR3 is built from 14 residues. CDR3 in DNA: TGCGCCAGCAGCTTTGCAGGTGACGGAAACACCATATATTTT. This codes for CASSFAGDGNTIYF.

The chain employs TRBV6-2 or TRBV6-3 and TRBJ1-1; D possibly corresponds to TRBD1 (6 bases). Germline loops: CDR1 MNHEY, CDR2 SVGEGT. This CDR3 is built from 17 residues. V lost 5 bases, J lost 4 bases, and 23 bases lay in between. CDR3 sequence: CASSHIRRLDSTTEAFF. The DNA for the CDR3 is TGTGCCAGCAGTCACATTCGTCGGCTGGACAGTACCACTGAAGCTTTCTTT.

The chain has TRBV5-4 and TRBJ2-5; 8 nucleotides align to TRBD1. The germline gives CDR1 SGHNT, CDR2 YYREEE (reference sequence). The junction had 6 bases not matched to a gene; V was cut back by 6 bases and J by 5 bases. CDR3 length: 13 amino acids. CDR3 sequence: CASTSTGVETQYF. The CDR3 DNA follows: TGTGCCAGCACCTCGACAGGGGTGGAGACCCAGTACTTC. Based on the CDR3 plus reference TRBV5-4 and TRBJ2-5, the full variable domain is ETGVTQSPTHLIKTRGQQVTLRCSSQSGHNTVSWYQQALGQGPQFIFQYYREEENGRGNFPPRFSGLQFPNYSSELNVNALELDDSALYLCASTSTGVETQYFGPGTRLLVL.

The chain is built from TRBV7-9 and TRBJ2-3, with D tentatively TRBD1 or TRBD2 (5 bases each). The V gene's germline CDR1 is SEHNR and CDR2 FQNEAQ (reference sequence). The CDR3 runs 16 residues. V was cut by 10 bases and J by 5 bases, with 25 bases left in between. The CDR3 sequence: CATSRDGVLQGDTQYF. The DNA of the CDR3 is TGTGCCACCTCCCGAGACGGGGTCCTCCAGGGAGATACGCAGTATTTT.

In its sample, this clonotype was seen a few times. This CDR3 is CASTVYRGNSPLHF. CDR3 nucleotide sequence: TGTGCCAGCACTGTTTATCGGGGTAATTCACCCCTCCACTTT. This chain joins TRBV28 and TRBJ1-6; D is ambiguous. V dropped 7 bases and J dropped 6 bases, with 13 bases sitting between them. This CDR3 region has 14 residues. Germline values: CDR1 MDHEN, CDR2 SYDVKM.

In nucleotides, the CDR3 is TGCGCCAGCAGCTATGGGGTTGCAGAGCAAGAGACCCAGTACTTC. Translation gives CASSYGVAEQETQYF. The chain recombines TRBV5-1 with TRBJ2-5; D is unclear. Germline CDR1 SGHRS, CDR2 YFSETQ. V lost 3 bases, J lost 2 bases, and 14 bases lay in between. This CDR3 comprises 15 residues.

The chain is built from TRBV23-1 and TRBJ2-7; 8 positions agree with TRBD1. TRBV23-1 is an ORF, and what it does is uncertain. The CDR3 is made up of 16 amino acids. V lost 7 bases, J lost 1 base, and 12 bases stayed unmatched. Written as DNA, the CDR3 is TGCGCCAGCACTCGGACAGGGAGGTGCCTATCCTACGAGCAGTACGTC. Its protein product is CASTRTGRCLSYEQYV.

V gene TRBV29-1 combines with J gene TRBJ2-2; 12 bases match TRBD1. This CDR3 spans 16 amino acids. The germline CDR1 and CDR2 sequences are SQVTM and ANQGSEA. The V and J ends lost 1 base and 8 bases, in that order; junction bases with no gene match: 8. The CDR3 DNA follows: TGCAGCGTTGAAGGCCTTAGGGACAGGGGGCGAGGGGAGCTGTTTTTT. Its protein is CSVEGLRDRGRGELFF.